Sequencing of this TCR beta chain was carried out in a study of T cells in Graves' hyperthyroidism and ophthalmopathy. Overall study results and limits: A 13 V-J signature model discriminated ophthalmopathy versus stable hyperthyroidism. Progression to ophthalmopathy was predicted a median of approximately seven months early. The majority of expanded thyroid clonotypes above 0.001 also appeared in blood.

The diagnostic basis comprised clinical symptoms, serum thyroxine and TRAb, thyroid ultrasound and orbital computed tomography. Researchers took RNA transcripts and amplified the TCR beta CDR3 regions from them. When the TCR CDR3 underwent first-round RT-PCR, the HTBI primer set was used. TCRdb used MiXCR to reprocess the multiplex PCR reads, holding one entry per CDR3 protein. Of roughly 500,000 distinct CDR3 sequences in the sample, over 35% are singletons; the top ten hold approximately 44%. Comment on this clonotype: What it binds is unknown.

Specimen: peripheral blood or thyroid tissue (not recorded which). The clonotype was recovered from an adult woman with Graves' disease, either hyperthyroidism or ophthalmopathy (not recorded which).

The CDR3 loop reads CASSLKGARNSPLHF. CDR3 nucleotide sequence: TGTGCCAGCAGCCTGAAGGGGGCGCGTAATTCACCCCTCCACTTT. The chain links TRBV5-4 to TRBJ1-6, with TRBD1 matching 7 bases. Germline values: CDR1 SGHNT, CDR2 YYREEE (reference sequence). V lost 4 bases to trimming and J lost 6 bases; unmatched junction nucleotides: 7. This CDR3 contains 15 residues.